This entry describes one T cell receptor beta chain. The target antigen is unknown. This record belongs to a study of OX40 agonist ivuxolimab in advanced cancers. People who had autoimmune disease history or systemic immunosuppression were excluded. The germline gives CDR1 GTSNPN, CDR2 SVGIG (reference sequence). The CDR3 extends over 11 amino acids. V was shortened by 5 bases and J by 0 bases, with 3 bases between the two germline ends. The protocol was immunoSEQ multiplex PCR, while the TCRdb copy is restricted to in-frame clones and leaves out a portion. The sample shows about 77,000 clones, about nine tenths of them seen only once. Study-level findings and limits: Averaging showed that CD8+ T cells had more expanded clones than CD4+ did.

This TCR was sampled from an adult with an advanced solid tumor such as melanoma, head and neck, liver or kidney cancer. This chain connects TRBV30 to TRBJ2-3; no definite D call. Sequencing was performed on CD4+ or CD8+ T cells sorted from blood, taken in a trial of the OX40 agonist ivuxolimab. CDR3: CAWASTDTQYF. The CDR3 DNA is TGTGCCTGGGCCAGCACAGATACGCAGTATTTT.